The T cell receptor (beta chain) described here comes from a study of identical twins. This clonotype was counted a few times. Its antigen is not known. Points from the study as a whole: High-abundance cord blood beta clonotypes had fewer insertions; memory repertoires showed none.

Each CDR3 protein is one row after TCRdb ran MiXCR on the 5' RACE reads. The repertoire holds 250,000 or so distinct CDR3 sequences, approximately 7.8% seen once, with over 5% in the top ten. The V segment lost 0 bases and the J segment 8 bases; nucleotides outside the gene matches: 2. Germline CDR1 is SGDLS and CDR2 is YYNGEE. The CDR3 is 15 amino acids. The same data also contributed to another study, on yellow fever vaccine responses in identical twins.

The sample consisted of CD8+ T cells sorted from blood. V and J are TRBV9 and TRBJ2-1; 13 bases align to TRBD2. This sequence originates from a woman younger than 30 in good health. The CDR3 sequence: CASSVGGTSGDEQFF. CDR3 DNA: TGTGCCAGCAGCGTAGGGGGGACTAGCGGGGATGAGCAGTTCTTC.